The clone carrying this T cell receptor beta chain was counted between two and nine times. Germline CDR1 reads MNHEY; CDR2 reads SMNVEV (reference sequence). The CDR3 covers 15 residues. The V segment lost 4 bases and the J segment 3 bases; nucleotides outside the gene matches: 4. The data were taken from a study of OX40 agonist ivuxolimab in advanced cancers. As for the study in general: An agonistic human IgG2 monoclonal antibody against OX40 (CD134) was given.

Data came from immunoSEQ multiplex PCR; TCRdb stores just in-frame clones and leaves some out. The sample lists 55,000 to 80,000 clones; around 81% were seen once. The sequences come from CD4+ or CD8+ T cells sorted from blood, collected in a trial of the OX40 agonist ivuxolimab. The TCR was taken from an adult with an advanced solid tumor such as melanoma, head and neck, liver or kidney cancer. The chain employs TRBV27 and TRBJ2-3; 10 bases agree with TRBD2. This chain's CDR3 is CASSSGLARTDTQYF. The CDR3, as DNA: TGTGCCAGCAGTTCGGGACTAGCGAGAACAGATACGCAGTATTTT.